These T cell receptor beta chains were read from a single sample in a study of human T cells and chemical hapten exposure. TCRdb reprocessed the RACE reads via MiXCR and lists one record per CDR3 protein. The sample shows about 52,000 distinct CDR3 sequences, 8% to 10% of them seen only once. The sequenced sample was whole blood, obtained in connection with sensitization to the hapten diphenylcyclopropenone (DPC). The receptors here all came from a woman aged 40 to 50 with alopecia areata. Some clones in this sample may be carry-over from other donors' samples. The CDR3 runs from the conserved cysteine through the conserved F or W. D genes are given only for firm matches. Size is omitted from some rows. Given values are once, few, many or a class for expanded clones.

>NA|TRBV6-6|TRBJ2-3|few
TGTGCCAGCAGTTCCGGGAAAGAGGCAGATACGCAGTATTTT
CASSSGKEADTQYF
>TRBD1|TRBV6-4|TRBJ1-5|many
TGTGCCAGCAGTGCTGTGATCAACGACAGGGCGGGTAATCAGCCCCAGCATTTT
CASSAVINDRAGNQPQHF
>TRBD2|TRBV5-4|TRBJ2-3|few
TGTGCCAGCAGCTTGGCCGGGACTAGCCGGGATACGCAGTATTTT
CASSLAGTSRDTQYF
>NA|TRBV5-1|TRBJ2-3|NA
TGCGCCAGCAGCGCCGAACGCTTTAGCCCCACCAACACAGATACGCAGTATTTT
CASSAERFSPTNTDTQYF
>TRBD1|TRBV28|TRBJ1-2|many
TGTGCCAGCAGCGGACAGGGGGCCCCATCGGGCTACACCTTC
CASSGQGAPSGYTF
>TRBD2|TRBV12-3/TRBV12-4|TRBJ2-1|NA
TGTGCCAGCAGTTTGAGTAGCGGGGATGAGCAGTTCTTC
CASSLSSGDEQFF
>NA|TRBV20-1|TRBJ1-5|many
TGCAGTGCTAGAGGGGGAGAAGGGAGCAATCAGCCCCAGCATTTT
CSARGGEGSNQPQHF
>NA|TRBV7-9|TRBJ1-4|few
TGTGCCAGCAGTCCGCCAGCGGCAACTAATGAAAAACTGTTTTTT
CASSPPAATNEKLFF
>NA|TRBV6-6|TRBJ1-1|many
TGTGCCAGCAGTTACTCGCCAGGGTCGGGCACTGAAGCTTTCTTT
CASSYSPGSGTEAFF
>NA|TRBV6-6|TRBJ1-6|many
TGTGCCAGCAGCTATGCGAGGAGCTCCTATAATTCACCCCTCCACTTT
CASSYARSSYNSPLHF